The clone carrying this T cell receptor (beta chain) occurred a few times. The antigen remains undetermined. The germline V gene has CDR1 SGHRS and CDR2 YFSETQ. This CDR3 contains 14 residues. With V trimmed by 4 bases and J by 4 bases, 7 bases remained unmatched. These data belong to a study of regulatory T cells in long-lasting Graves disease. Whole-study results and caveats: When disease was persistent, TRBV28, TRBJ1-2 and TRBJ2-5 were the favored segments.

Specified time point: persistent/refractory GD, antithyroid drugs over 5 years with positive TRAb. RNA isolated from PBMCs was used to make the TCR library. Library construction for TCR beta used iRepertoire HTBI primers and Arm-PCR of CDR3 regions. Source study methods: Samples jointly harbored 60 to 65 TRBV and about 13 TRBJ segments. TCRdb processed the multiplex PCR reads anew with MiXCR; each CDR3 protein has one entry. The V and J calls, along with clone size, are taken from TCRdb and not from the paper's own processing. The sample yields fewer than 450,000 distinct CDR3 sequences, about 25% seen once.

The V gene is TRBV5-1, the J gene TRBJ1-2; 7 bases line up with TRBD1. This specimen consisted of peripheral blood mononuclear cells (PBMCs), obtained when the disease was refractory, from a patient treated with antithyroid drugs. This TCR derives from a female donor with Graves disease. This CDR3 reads CASSPSTGSYGYTF. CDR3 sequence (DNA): TGCGCCAGCAGCCCCTCGACAGGGAGCTATGGCTACACCTTC.